This TCR beta chain was captured in a study of T cells in Graves' hyperthyroidism and ophthalmopathy. Study results and limitations: The blood repertoire included most of the expanded thyroid clonotypes above 0.001.

RNA transcripts yielded amplified TCR beta CDR3 regions. TCR CDR3 underwent first-round RT-PCR with the HTBI primer set. TCRdb recomputed calls from the multiplex PCR reads with MiXCR, one row per CDR3 protein. The top ten clones hold approximately 32% of a sample with about 250,000 distinct CDR3 sequences, 24% of them seen once. Individuals with ophthalmopathy presented a Clinical Activity Score of at least 3, a NOSPECS grade of at least 4 and a duration under 3 months. This clonotype was detected a few times. As yet, its antigen is unknown. Losses at the gene ends were 6 bases for V and 6 bases for J; bases not matched to a gene: 14. From germline, CDR1 is SNHLY and CDR2 FYNNEI. The CDR3 sequence is 15 residues long.

Specimen: blood. The chain employs TRBV2 and TRBJ2-7, with TRBD1 matching 7 bases. The source is a woman aged 40 to 50 with Graves' ophthalmopathy. The CDR3 coding sequence is TGTGCCAGCAGCCTGAGGGGGCTCCTACTCGGCGAGCAGTACTTC. This gives the protein CASSLRGLLLGEQYF.